What follows are 14 T cell receptor beta chains derived from one specimen sequenced in a study of T cells in Graves' hyperthyroidism and ophthalmopathy. From RNA transcripts, TCR beta CDR3 regions were amplified. Primed by the HTBI set, a first-round RT-PCR was run on the TCR CDR3. A single record per CDR3 protein comes from TCRdb applying MiXCR to the multiplex PCR reads. Among 500,000 to 750,000 distinct CDR3 sequences, just over 45% were seen once, and the ten largest hold about 8.3%. Specimen: peripheral blood or thyroid tissue (not recorded which). These receptors originate from a woman between 18 and 29 years old with Graves' hyperthyroidism.

The sample holds a few counts of this clonotype. The chain is built from TRBV4-2 and TRBJ2-7; 11 bases are a match to TRBD2. V shed 0 bases, J shed 0 bases, and the junction held 10 bases outside the gene matches. CDR1 and CDR2 (germline): LGHNA, YNFKEQ. There are 19 residues in the CDR3. CDR3: CASSQEVAGGLGSSYEQYF. The CDR3 DNA follows: TGTGCCAGCAGCCAAGAGGTAGCGGGAGGGCTTGGGAGCTCCTACGAGCAGTACTTC.

This clonotype was picked up many times. The chain is built from TRBV10-3 and TRBJ2-7; no definite D call. CDR3 length: 12 amino acids. CDR1 ENHRY and CDR2 SYGVKD come from the germline V gene. The V end lost 0 bases, the J end lost 4 bases, and 4 bases lay between the germline ends. The CDR3, as DNA: TGTGCCATCAGTGAGTCGGAGTACGAGCAGTACTTC. Encoded protein: CAISESEYEQYF.

This clonotype was seen many times. V gene TRBV14 combines with J gene TRBJ2-7; no clear D gene. CDR3 length equals 11 residues. Germline V lookup: CDR1 SGHDN, CDR2 FVKESK. V shed 1 base and J shed 6 bases, with 4 bases lying between them. The CDR3 sequence: CASSQAAEQYF. CDR3 in DNA: TGTGCCAGCAGCCAAGCCGCCGAGCAGTACTTC.

This clonotype has at least ten counts. V gene TRBV19 combines with J gene TRBJ1-1, with 7 bases aligning to TRBD1. J lost 0 bases, V lost 5 bases, and 6 bases had no gene match. The CDR3 runs 15 residues. CDR1 LNHDA and CDR2 SQIVND come from the germline V gene (reference sequence). The CDR3 DNA reads as TGTGCCAGTAGTCCTCCGGACAGGTTGAACACTGAAGCTTTCTTT. It specifies CASSPPDRLNTEAFF. The entire variable domain, with the rest obtained from reference TRBV19 and TRBJ1-1, is as follows: DGGITQSPKYLFRKEGQNVTLSCEQNLNHDAMYWYRQDPGQGLRLIYYSQIVNDFQKGDIAEGYSVSREKKESFPLTVTSAQKNPTAFYLCASSPPDRLNTEAFFGQGTRLTVV.

The chain carries TRBV7-2 and TRBJ2-1; perhaps TRBD2 as D (6 bases). CDR3 length equals 14 residues. With 4 bases removed from V and 4 bases from J, the gap between germline ends came to 11 bases. Per germline, CDR1 SGHTA and CDR2 FQGNSA. The CDR3 is CASSSQTSYNEQFF. The DNA of the CDR3 is TGTGCCAGCAGCTCGCAGACTAGTTACAATGAGCAGTTCTTC.

The gene calls are TRBV7-2 and TRBJ1-5; D is perhaps TRBD1 (6 bases). The V end lost 5 bases, the J end lost 2 bases, and 13 bases lay between the germline ends. The CDR3 runs 15 residues. Germline assignment: CDR1 SGHTA and CDR2 FQGNSA. CDR3 nucleotides: TGTGCCAGCAGCCCCCAGGGGAAACGCAATCAGCCCCAGCATTTT. Amino acids: CASSPQGKRNQPQHF.

This sequence joins TRBV2 and TRBJ2-7, with TRBD1 identical over 10 bases. V lost 6 bases and J lost 2; bases outside the gene matches: 7. The CDR3 sequence is 15 residues long. In germline, CDR1 is SNHLY, CDR2 FYNNEI. The CDR3 nucleotides read TGTGCCAGCAGAGTAGGGACAGGGGAAGCCTACGAGCAGTACTTC. Its protein product is CASRVGTGEAYEQYF.

The genes are TRBV19 and TRBJ2-7; 14 bases map to TRBD2. Germline loops: CDR1 LNHDA, CDR2 SQIVND (reference sequence). The ends lost 7 bases at V and 4 bases at J; junction bases unmatched: 6. The CDR3 has 15 residues. CDR3 region: CASTGTSGGLYEQYF. DNA of the CDR3: TGTGCCAGTACCGGGACTAGCGGGGGCTTATACGAGCAGTACTTC.

The sample holds many counts of this clonotype. J is TRBJ2-7 and V is TRBV15; D tentatively fits TRBD1 or TRBD2 (5 bases each). Germline V gene data show CDR1 as LNHNV and CDR2 as YYDKDF (reference sequence). V was shortened by 1 base and J by 5 bases, with 12 bases between the two germline ends. CDR3 length equals 14 residues. The CDR3 DNA reads as TGTGCCACCAGCAGAGGGACAACACTAGACGAGCAGTACTTC. It codes for CATSRGTTLDEQYF.

This clonotype was found many times. This chain connects TRBV7-9 to TRBJ1-1; D gene unclear. CDR1 and CDR2 from the germline V gene are SEHNR and FQNEAQ (reference sequence). This CDR3 is 15 amino acids long. V shed 3 bases and J shed 7 bases, with 18 bases lying between them. The chain's CDR3 is CASSLGSSHRSEAFF. CDR3 DNA sequence: TGTGCCAGCAGCTTGGGGTCGTCCCATAGAAGTGAAGCTTTCTTT.

This clonotype was observed at least ten times. The CDR3 DNA follows: TGTGCCAGTATCCGGCGCTCTGGAAACACCATATATTTT. Translated: CASIRRSGNTIYF. The rearrangement joins TRBV19 to TRBJ1-3, with D unclear. The CDR3 covers 13 residues. CDR1 and CDR2 from the germline V gene are LNHDA and SQIVND (reference sequence). The germline V and J ends were trimmed by 7 bases and 0 bases, with 7 bases remaining between them.

The chain links TRBV7-3 to TRBJ1-1, with D unclear. Per germline, CDR1 SGHTA and CDR2 FQGTGA. The CDR3 is made up of 15 amino acids. V lost 1 base, J lost 2 bases, and 11 bases lay in between. CDR3 region: CASSLKVGSNTEAFF. The CDR3 DNA reads TGTGCCAGCAGCTTAAAGGTGGGGAGCAACACTGAAGCTTTCTTT.

This clonotype was counted ten times or more. In DNA, the CDR3 is TGTGCCAGCAGTTTAAAGACGGACCGGACCCAGTACTTC. This translates into CASSLKTDRTQYF. V usage is TRBV7-9 and J usage is TRBJ2-5; no reliable D call. The germline V and J ends were trimmed by 6 bases and 7 bases, with 15 bases remaining between them. The CDR3 contains 13 residues. The germline CDR1 and CDR2 sequences are SEHNR and FQNEAQ (reference sequence).

In the case of this clonotype: This may be a read error, as it is one base from a much larger clone. This chain links TRBV25-1 with TRBJ2-7; D is perhaps TRBD2 (5 bases). This CDR3 spans 15 amino acids. Trimming stripped 5 bases from V and 0 bases from J, with 14 bases between. Germline V lookup: CDR1 MGHDK, CDR2 SYGVNS. The CDR3 DNA reads TGTGCCAGCAGTTACTCGATCGGGAACTCCTACGAGCAGTACTTC. Protein sequence: CASSYSIGNSYEQYF.